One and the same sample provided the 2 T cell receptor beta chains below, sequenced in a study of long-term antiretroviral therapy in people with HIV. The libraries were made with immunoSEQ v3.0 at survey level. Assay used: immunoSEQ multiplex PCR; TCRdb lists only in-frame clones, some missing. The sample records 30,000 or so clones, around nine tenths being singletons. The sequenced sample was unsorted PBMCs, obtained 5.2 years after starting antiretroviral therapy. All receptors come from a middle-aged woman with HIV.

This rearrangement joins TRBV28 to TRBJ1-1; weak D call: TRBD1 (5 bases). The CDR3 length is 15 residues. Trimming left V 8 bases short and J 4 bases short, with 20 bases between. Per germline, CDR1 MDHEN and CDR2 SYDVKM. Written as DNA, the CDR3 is TGTGCCAGCGCCGGATTGGTGGCGGGGGGCACTGAAGCTTTCTTT. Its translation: CASAGLVAGGTEAFF.

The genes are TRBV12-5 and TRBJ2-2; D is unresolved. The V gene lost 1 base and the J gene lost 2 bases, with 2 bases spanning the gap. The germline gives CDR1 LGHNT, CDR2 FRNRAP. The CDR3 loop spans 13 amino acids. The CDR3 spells CASGLANTGELFF. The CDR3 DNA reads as TGTGCTAGTGGTTTGGCTAACACCGGGGAGCTGTTTTTT.